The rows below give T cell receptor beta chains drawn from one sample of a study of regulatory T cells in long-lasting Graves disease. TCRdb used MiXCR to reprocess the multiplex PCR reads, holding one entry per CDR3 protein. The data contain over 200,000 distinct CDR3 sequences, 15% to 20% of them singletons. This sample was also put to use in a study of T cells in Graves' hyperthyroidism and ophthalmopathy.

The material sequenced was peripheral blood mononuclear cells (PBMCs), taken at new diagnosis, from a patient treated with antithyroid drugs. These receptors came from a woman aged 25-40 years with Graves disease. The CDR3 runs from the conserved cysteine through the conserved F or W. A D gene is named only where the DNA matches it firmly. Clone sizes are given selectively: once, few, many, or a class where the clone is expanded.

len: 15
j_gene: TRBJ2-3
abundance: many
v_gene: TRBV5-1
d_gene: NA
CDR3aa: CASSLGGLLGDTQYF
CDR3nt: TGCGCCAGCAGCCTCGGGGGGCTCCTCGGAGATACGCAGTATTTT

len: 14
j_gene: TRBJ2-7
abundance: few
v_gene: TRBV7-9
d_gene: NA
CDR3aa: CASSQLQALGEQYF
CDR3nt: TGTGCCAGCAGCCAGTTGCAGGCCCTGGGCGAGCAGTACTTC

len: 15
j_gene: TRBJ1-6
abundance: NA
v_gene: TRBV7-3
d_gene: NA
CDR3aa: CASTPRTGTHSPLHF
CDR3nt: TGTGCCAGCACCCCTCGGACGGGCACCCATTCACCCCTCCACTTT

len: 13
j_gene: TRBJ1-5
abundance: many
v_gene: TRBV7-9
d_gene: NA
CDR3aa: CASSLETASTQHF
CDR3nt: TGTGCCAGCAGCTTAGAGACGGCCTCGACCCAGCATTTT

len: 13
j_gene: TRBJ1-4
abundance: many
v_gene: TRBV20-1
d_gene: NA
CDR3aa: CSARSGAGEKLFF
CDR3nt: TGCAGTGCTAGATCGGGGGCAGGTGAAAAACTGTTTTTT

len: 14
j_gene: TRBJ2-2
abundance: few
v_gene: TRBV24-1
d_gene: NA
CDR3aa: CATEERNDTGELFF
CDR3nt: TGTGCCACCGAAGAACGTAACGACACCGGGGAGCTGTTTTTT

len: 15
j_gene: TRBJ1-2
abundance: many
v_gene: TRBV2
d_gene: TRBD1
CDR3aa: CASGPRDRGVYGYTF
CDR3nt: TGTGCCAGCGGGCCCCGGGACAGGGGAGTCTATGGCTACACCTTC

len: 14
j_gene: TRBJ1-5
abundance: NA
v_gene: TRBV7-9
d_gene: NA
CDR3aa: CASSFGGNNQPQHF
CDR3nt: TGTGCCAGCAGCTTCGGGGGGAACAATCAGCCCCAGCATTTT

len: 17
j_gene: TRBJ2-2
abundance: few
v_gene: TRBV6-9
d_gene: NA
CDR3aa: CASSYFGAATNTGELFF
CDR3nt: TGTGCCAGCAGTTACTTTGGGGCAGCCACGAACACCGGGGAGCTGTTTTTT

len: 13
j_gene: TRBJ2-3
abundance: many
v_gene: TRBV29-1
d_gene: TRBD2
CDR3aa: CSGDQGGSDTQYF
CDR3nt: TGCAGCGGGGATCAGGGAGGGTCAGATACGCAGTATTTT

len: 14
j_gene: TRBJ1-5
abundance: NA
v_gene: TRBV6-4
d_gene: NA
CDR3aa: CASSVHELGQPQHF
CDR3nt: TGTGCCAGCAGTGTTCACGAATTGGGTCAGCCCCAGCATTTT

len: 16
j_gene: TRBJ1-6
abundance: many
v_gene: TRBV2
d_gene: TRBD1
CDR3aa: CASRPPGQWGDSPLHF
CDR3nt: TGTGCCAGCAGGCCACCGGGACAGTGGGGCGATTCACCCCTCCACTTT

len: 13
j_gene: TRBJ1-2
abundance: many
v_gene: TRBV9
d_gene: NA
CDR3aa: CASSVEAGYGYTF
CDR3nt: TGTGCCAGCAGCGTAGAGGCAGGCTATGGCTACACCTTC

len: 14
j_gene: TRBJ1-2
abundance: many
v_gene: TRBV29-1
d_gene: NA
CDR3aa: CSVEDRGTGHGYTF
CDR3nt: TGCAGCGTTGAAGATAGGGGGACGGGCCATGGCTACACCTTC

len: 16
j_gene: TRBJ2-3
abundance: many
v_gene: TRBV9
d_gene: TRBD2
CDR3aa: CASSVNSGGYTDTQYF
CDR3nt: TGTGCCAGCAGCGTGAATAGCGGGGGGTACACAGATACGCAGTATTTT

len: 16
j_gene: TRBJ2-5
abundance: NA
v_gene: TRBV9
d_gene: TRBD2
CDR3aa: CASSDSGGALGETQYF
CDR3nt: TGTGCCAGCAGCGATAGCGGGGGGGCATTAGGGGAGACCCAGTACTTC

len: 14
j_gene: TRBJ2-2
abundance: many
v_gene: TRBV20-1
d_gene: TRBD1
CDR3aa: CSAGRQGRAGELFF
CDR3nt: TGCAGTGCTGGGCGACAGGGTCGCGCCGGGGAGCTGTTTTTT

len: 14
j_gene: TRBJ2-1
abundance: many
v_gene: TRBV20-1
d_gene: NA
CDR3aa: CSASGRYSYNEQFF
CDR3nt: TGCAGTGCTAGCGGACGGTACTCCTACAATGAGCAGTTCTTC

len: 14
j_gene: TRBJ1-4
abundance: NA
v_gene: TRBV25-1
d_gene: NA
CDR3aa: CASTERQGGEKLFF
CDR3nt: TGTGCCAGCACCGAGCGGCAGGGAGGGGAAAAACTGTTTTTT

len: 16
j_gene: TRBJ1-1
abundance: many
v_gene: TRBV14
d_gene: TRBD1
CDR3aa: CASSPIGQARHTEAFF
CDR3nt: TGTGCCAGCAGCCCTATAGGACAGGCTCGTCACACTGAAGCTTTCTTT

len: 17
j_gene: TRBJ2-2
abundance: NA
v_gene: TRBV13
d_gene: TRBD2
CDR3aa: CASSSLAGGRGTGELFF
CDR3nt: TGTGCCAGCAGCTCACTAGCGGGGGGGCGCGGCACCGGGGAGCTGTTTTTT

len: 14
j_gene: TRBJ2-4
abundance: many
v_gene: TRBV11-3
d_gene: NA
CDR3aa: CASVLTCAKNIQYF
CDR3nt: TGTGCCAGCGTCCTGACGTGTGCCAAAAACATTCAGTACTTC

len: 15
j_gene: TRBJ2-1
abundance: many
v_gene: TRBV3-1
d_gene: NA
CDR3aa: CASSQERGSGHEQFF
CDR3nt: TGTGCCAGCAGCCAAGAGAGGGGAAGCGGCCATGAGCAGTTCTTC

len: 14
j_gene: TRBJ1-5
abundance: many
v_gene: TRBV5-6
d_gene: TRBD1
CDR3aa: CASSPDRGLGPQHF
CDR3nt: TGTGCCAGCAGCCCGGACAGGGGGCTTGGGCCCCAGCATTTT

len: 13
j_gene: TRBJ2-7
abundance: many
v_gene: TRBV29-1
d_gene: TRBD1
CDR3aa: CSVAGQGAVEQYF
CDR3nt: TGCAGCGTAGCTGGACAGGGGGCGGTCGAGCAGTACTTC

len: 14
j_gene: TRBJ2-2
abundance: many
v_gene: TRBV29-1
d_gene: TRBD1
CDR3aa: CSIRTGQNTGELFF
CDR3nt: TGCAGCATTCGGACAGGGCAAAACACCGGGGAGCTGTTTTTT

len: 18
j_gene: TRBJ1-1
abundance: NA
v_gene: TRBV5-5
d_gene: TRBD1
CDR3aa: CASSAWDRGRVKDTEAFF
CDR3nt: TGTGCCAGCAGCGCCTGGGACAGGGGGCGAGTTAAGGACACTGAAGCTTTCTTT

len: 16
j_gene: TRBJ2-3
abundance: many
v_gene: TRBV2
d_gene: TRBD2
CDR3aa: CASRNDLLRGADTQYF
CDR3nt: TGTGCCAGCAGAAACGATCTACTCCGGGGGGCAGATACGCAGTATTTT

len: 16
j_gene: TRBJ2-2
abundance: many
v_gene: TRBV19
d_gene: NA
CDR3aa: CASSNPNRKNTGELFF
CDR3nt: TGTGCCAGTAGTAACCCCAACAGGAAGAACACCGGGGAGCTGTTTTTT

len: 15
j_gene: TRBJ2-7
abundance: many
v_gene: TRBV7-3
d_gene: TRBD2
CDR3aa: CASSLGSSGPYEQYF
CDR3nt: TGTGCCAGCAGCTTAGGTAGTAGCGGGCCCTACGAGCAGTACTTC

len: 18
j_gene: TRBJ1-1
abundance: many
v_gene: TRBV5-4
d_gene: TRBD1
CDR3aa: CASSFLAWFPGQYTEAFF
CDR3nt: TGTGCCAGCAGCTTTCTCGCTTGGTTTCCGGGACAGTACACTGAAGCTTTCTTT

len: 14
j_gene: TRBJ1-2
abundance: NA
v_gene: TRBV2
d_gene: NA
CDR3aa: CASSRDGTLYGYTF
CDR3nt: TGTGCCAGCAGTCGGGACGGAACTCTCTATGGCTACACCTTC

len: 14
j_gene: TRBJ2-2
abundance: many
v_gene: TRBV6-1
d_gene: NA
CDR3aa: CASSRDLATGELFF
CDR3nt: TGTGCCAGCAGTCGGGATCTCGCTACCGGGGAGCTGTTTTTT

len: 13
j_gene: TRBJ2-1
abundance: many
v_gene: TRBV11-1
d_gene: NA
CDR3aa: CASSLRGQLEQFF
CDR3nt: TGTGCCAGCAGCTTACGGGGCCAGCTTGAGCAGTTCTTC

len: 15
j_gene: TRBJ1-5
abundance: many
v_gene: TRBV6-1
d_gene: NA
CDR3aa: CASSEKQTSNQPQHF
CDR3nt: TGTGCCAGCAGTGAAAAGCAGACTAGCAATCAGCCCCAGCATTTT

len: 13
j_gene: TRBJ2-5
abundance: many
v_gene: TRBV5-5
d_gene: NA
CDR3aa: CASSLTGSETQYF
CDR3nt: TGTGCCAGCAGCTTGACCGGTTCGGAGACCCAGTACTTC

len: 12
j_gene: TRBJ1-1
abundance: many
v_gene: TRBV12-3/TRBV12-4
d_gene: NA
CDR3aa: CASSLGSTEAFF
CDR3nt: TGTGCCAGCAGTTTAGGGTCGACTGAAGCTTTCTTT

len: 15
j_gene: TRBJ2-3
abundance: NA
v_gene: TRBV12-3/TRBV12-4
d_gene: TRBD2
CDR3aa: CASSPGTSGGATQYF
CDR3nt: TGTGCCAGCAGTCCGGGGACTAGCGGGGGGGCTACGCAGTATTTT

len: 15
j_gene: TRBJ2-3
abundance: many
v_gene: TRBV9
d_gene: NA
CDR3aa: CASSVGGRGTDTQYF
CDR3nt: TGTGCCAGCAGCGTAGGTGGCAGGGGCACAGATACGCAGTATTTT

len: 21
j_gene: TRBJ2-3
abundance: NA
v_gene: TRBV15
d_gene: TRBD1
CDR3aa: CATGRDRGPSQGAGGANTQYF
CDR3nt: TGTGCCACCGGCCGGGACAGGGGGCCGAGTCAGGGGGCCGGGGGAGCAAATACGCAGTATTTT

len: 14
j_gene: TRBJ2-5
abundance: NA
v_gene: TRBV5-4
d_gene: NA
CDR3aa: CASSSTGPGETQYF
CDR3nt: TGTGCCAGCAGCTCTACTGGTCCGGGGGAGACCCAGTACTTC

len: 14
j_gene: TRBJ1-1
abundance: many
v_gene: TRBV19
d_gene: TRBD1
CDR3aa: CASRRQGARTEAFF
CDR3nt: TGTGCCAGTAGACGTCAGGGGGCGCGGACTGAAGCTTTCTTT

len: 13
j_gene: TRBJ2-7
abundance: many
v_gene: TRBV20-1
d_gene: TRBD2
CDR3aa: CSARAGGSYEQYF
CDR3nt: TGCAGTGCTAGGGCGGGGGGCTCCTACGAGCAGTACTTC

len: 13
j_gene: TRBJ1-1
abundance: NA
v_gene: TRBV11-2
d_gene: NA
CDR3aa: CASSLWDNTEAFF
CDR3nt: TGTGCCAGCAGCTTATGGGATAACACTGAAGCTTTCTTT

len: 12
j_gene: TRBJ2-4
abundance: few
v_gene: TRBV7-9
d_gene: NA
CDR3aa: CASRGPGGRLYF
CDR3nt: TGTGCCAGCAGGGGCCCCGGGGGCAGGCTGTACTTC

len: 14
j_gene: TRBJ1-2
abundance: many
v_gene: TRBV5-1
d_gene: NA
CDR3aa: CASSLDSLNYGYTF
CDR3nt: TGCGCCAGCAGCTTGGATAGCCTTAACTATGGCTACACCTTC

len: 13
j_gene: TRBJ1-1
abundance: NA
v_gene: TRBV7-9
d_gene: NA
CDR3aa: CASRPTGTPEAFF
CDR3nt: TGTGCCAGCAGGCCTACCGGGACACCCGAAGCTTTCTTT

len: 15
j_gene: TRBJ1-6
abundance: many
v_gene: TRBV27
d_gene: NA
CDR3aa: CASSLRRGNNSPLHF
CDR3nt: TGTGCCAGCAGTTTAAGGAGGGGAAATAATTCACCCCTCCACTTT

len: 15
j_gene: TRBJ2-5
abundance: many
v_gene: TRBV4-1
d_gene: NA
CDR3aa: CASSQVRTEGETQYF
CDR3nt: TGCGCCAGCAGCCAAGTCCGAACGGAGGGGGAGACCCAGTACTTC

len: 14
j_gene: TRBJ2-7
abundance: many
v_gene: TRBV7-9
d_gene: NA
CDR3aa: CASSLGTATYEQYF
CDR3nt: TGTGCCAGCAGCCTAGGGACGGCTACCTACGAGCAGTACTTC

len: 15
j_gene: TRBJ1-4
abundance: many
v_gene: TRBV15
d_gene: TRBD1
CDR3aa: CATGDRFFINEKLFF
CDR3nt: TGTGCCACGGGGGACAGGTTTTTCATTAATGAAAAACTGTTTTTT

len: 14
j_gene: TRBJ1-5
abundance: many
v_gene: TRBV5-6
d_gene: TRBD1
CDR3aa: CASSRQGANQPQHF
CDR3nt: TGTGCCAGCAGCAGACAGGGGGCCAATCAGCCCCAGCATTTT